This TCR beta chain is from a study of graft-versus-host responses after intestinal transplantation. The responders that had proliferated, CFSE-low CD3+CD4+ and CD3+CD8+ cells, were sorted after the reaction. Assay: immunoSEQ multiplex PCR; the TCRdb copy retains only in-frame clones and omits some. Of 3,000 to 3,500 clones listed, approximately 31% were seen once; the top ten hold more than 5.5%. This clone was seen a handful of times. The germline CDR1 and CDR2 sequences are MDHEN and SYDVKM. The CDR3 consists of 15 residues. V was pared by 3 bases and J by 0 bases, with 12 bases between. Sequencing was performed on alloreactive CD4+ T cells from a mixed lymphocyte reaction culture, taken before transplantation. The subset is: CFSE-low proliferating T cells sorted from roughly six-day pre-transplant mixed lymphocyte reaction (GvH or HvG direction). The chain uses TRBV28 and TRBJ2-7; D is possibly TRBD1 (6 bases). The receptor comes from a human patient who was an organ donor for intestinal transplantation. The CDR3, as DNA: TGTGCCAGCAGTTTCTCAGGGGAAAACTCCTACGAGCAGTACTTC. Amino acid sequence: CASSFSGENSYEQYF.